These T cell receptor beta chains were read from a single sample in a study of blood T cell repertoires in COVID-19. Assay: immunoSEQ multiplex PCR; the TCRdb copy retains only in-frame clones and omits some. The sample lists about 350,000 clones, approximately 89% seen once, with 3% to 4.5% in the top ten. The specimen sequenced was peripheral blood. Source of these receptors: a woman aged 55-69 years with COVID-19, enrolled during active disease. Both conserved end residues are part of each CDR3. The D gene is left open where the match is weak. Some rows have no size entry. The others give once, few or many, or a class for an expanded clone.

J gene	clone size	V gene	D gene	CDR3 DNA	CDR3 protein
TRBJ2-3	.	TRBV7-2	TRBD2	TGTGCCAGCAGCCGCGCGGGGGGGCGCAGAGATACGCAGTATTTT	CASSRAGGRRDTQYF
TRBJ2-6	.	TRBV6-5	.	TGTGCCAGCAGACCTGAGACATCTGGGGCCAACGTCCTGACTTTC	CASRPETSGANVLTF
TRBJ2-1	once	TRBV18	.	TGTGCCAGCTCACCATACGCTAGCAATGAGCAGTTCTTC	CASSPYASNEQFF
TRBJ1-2	once	TRBV6-5	TRBD1	TGTGCCAGCAGTTACTCGCCGACAGGGACATATGGCTACACCTTC	CASSYSPTGTYGYTF
TRBJ1-3	.	TRBV5-6	.	TGTGCCAGCAGCTTTATAGGCTCCGGGTGGACCATATATTTT	CASSFIGSGWTIYF
TRBJ2-7	.	TRBV2	.	TGTGCCAGCAGTGAAGAAGGGGTCGAGCAGTACTTC	CASSEEGVEQYF
TRBJ2-2	.	TRBV6-2/TRBV6-3	TRBD2	TGTGCCAGCAGTTCACTAGCGCGGATCACCGGGGAGCTGTTTTTT	CASSSLARITGELFF
TRBJ1-3	.	TRBV2	.	TGTGCCAGCTCCGAGGGCTGGAGGAGCACCATATATTTT	CASSEGWRSTIYF
TRBJ1-4	.	TRBV5-1	.	TGCGCCAGCAGCTTGGAGGGCAGGGCTGAAAAACTGTTTTTT	CASSLEGRAEKLFF
TRBJ1-2	once	TRBV23-1	.	TGCGCCAGCAGTCAATCTGAGGGAGGTTATGGCTACACCTTC	CASSQSEGGYGYTF
TRBJ1-3	.	TRBV5-1	.	TGCGCCAGCAGCTTGATCCCGGGCTCTGGAAACACCATATATTTT	CASSLIPGSGNTIYF
TRBJ2-2	.	TRBV9	.	TGTGCCAGCAGCGCCGAAGGAGTGTTGTACACCGGGGAGCTGTTTTTT	CASSAEGVLYTGELFF
TRBJ2-7	.	TRBV5-1	TRBD1	TGCGCCAGCAGCTCAGACGGTGGACAGGCGGCCGAGCAGTACTTC	CASSSDGGQAAEQYF
TRBJ1-5	.	TRBV6-5	TRBD1	TGTGCCAGCAGCCGACAGGGGGCGGAGGATCAGCCCCAGCATTTT	CASSRQGAEDQPQHF
TRBJ1-1	.	TRBV6-5	.	TGTGCCAGCAGTCGGGGGGAGGGGGGCACTCGGGCTTTCTTT	CASSRGEGGTRAFF
TRBJ1-5	once	TRBV4-1	.	TGCGCCAGCAGCCAAGGCGGTAGCCCGGGACCCCAGCATTTT	CASSQGGSPGPQHF
TRBJ1-5	.	TRBV28	TRBD1	TGTGCCAGCAGTCCGGACAGGTCAACTCAGCCCCAGCATTTT	CASSPDRSTQPQHF
TRBJ2-7	.	TRBV14	.	TGTGCCAGCAGCGGGACACCGACATACGAGCAGTACTTC	CASSGTPTYEQYF
TRBJ2-3	.	TRBV5-1	.	TGCGCCAGCACCTATCAGGGGACAGATACGCAGTATTTT	CASTYQGTDTQYF
TRBJ2-1	.	TRBV4-1	.	TGCGCCAGCAGCCAGGGAGCCACAGGGATTTATAGTGAGCAGTTCTTC	CASSQGATGIYSEQFF
TRBJ2-1	.	TRBV19	.	TGTGCCAGTAGTATAGGAGATGAGCAGTTCTTC	CASSIGDEQFF
TRBJ1-2	.	TRBV5-6	TRBD1	TGTGCCAGCAGCCGGACAGGGGGAGGCTATGGCTACACCTTC	CASSRTGGGYGYTF
TRBJ2-3	.	TRBV25-1	.	TGTGCCAGCAGCCACAGGGTAGCAGATACGCAGTATTTT	CASSHRVADTQYF
TRBJ2-2	.	TRBV6-5	TRBD1	TGTGCCAGCAGAAGGGGACAGGGGGACACCGGGGAGCTGTTTTTT	CASRRGQGDTGELFF
TRBJ2-7	many	TRBV3-1/TRBV3-2	.	TGTGCCAGCAGCCAAGTGTGGAGACCCCGGTCCTACGAGCAGTACTTC	CASSQVWRPRSYEQYF
TRBJ1-4	.	TRBV20-1	.	TGCAGGGGGGGAGCCGGAGAAAAACTGTTTTTT	CRGGAGEKLFF
TRBJ2-5	.	TRBV4-2	TRBD2	TGTGCCAGCAGCCAGGAGTTACAAGCGGGGGTGGGAGAGACCCAGTACTTC	CASSQELQAGVGETQYF
TRBJ2-5	.	TRBV9	TRBD1	TGTGCCAGCAGCGCCAGGACAGGGATTCAAGAGACCCAGTACTTC	CASSARTGIQETQYF
TRBJ2-1	.	TRBV5-1	TRBD2	TGCGCCAGCAGCTTACGGACTAGCGGCCTGTATGAGCAGTTCTTC	CASSLRTSGLYEQFF
TRBJ1-1	few	TRBV5-1	.	TGCGCCAGCAGCTTGGGGCAGTCGAACACTGAAGCTTTCTTT	CASSLGQSNTEAFF
TRBJ2-1	.	TRBV11-2	TRBD1	TGTGCCAGCAGCTCTCGTCCCGGGACAGGGATCGGGTACAATGAGCAGTTCTTC	CASSSRPGTGIGYNEQFF
TRBJ2-2	.	TRBV6-5	.	TGTGCCAGCAGAGTGACATTCGGTACCACCGGGGAGCTGTTTTTT	CASRVTFGTTGELFF
TRBJ1-6	.	TRBV19	TRBD1	TGTGCCAGTAGTACCTCCGGAAACAGGGGGAATTCACCCCTCCACTTT	CASSTSGNRGNSPLHF
TRBJ2-7	.	TRBV3-1/TRBV3-2	.	TGTGCCAGCAGCCAACCGGGATTCACCTACGAGCAGTACTTC	CASSQPGFTYEQYF
TRBJ2-2	.	TRBV5-1	.	TGCGCCAGCAGCTTGCGTATGGCAACCAACACCGGGGAGCTGTTTTTT	CASSLRMATNTGELFF
TRBJ1-1	.	TRBV29-1	.	TGCAGCGTTGTTGCGCAAACTGAAGCTTTCTTT	CSVVAQTEAFF
TRBJ1-2	.	TRBV11-2	TRBD1	TGTGCCAGCAGCCCGGACAGGGAAAGGGGTGGCTACACCTTC	CASSPDRERGGYTF
TRBJ1-1	.	TRBV5-1	.	TGCGCCAGCAGCTTTGGGGGCCTAGGAAATGGTGAAGCTTTCTTT	CASSFGGLGNGEAFF
TRBJ2-5	once	TRBV2	TRBD2	TGTGCCAGCAGCCGTAGCGGGGGGCCGATGGAGACCCAGTACTTC	CASSRSGGPMETQYF
TRBJ1-4	.	TRBV30	TRBD1	TGTGCCTGGAGTAACCCGGGACAGCTTAATGAAAAACTGTTTTTT	CAWSNPGQLNEKLFF
TRBJ2-7	.	TRBV19	.	TGTGCCAGTAGTACCGCCTACGAGCAGTACTTC	CASSTAYEQYF
TRBJ2-1	once	TRBV24-1	.	TGTGCCACCAGTGTGAGGGGGTTCTACAATGAGCAGTTCTTC	CATSVRGFYNEQFF
TRBJ1-2	.	TRBV28	TRBD1	TGTGCCAGCAGTTCTACACGGACAGGGAAGCTTAACTATGGCTACACCTTC	CASSSTRTGKLNYGYTF